A single sample is the source of the 10 T cell receptor beta chains below, sequenced in a study of CD8 T cells in ankylosing spondylitis. TCRdb analysed the 5' RACE reads with MiXCR anew, one entry per CDR3 protein. The sample comprises hundreds of thousands of distinct CDR3 sequences, 26% of which are singletons, and 0.89% rests with the top ten. No cognate antigen is known for these TCRs. General study results and limits: For ankylosing spondylitis blood, a TCR beta motif of 7 or 8 highly homologous variants appeared characteristic.

Input material: blood, either unsorted or a sorted T cell fraction (not recorded which). These receptors were taken from a male donor with ankylosing spondylitis.

This chain links TRBV2 with TRBJ1-5; 7 nucleotides align to TRBD1. CDR1 and CDR2 (germline): SNHLY, FYNNEI. The V and J ends lost 1 base and 5 bases, in that order; junction bases with no gene match: 14. The CDR3 contains 18 residues. The CDR3 loop reads CASSEEGGQQGSYQPQHF. Written as DNA, the CDR3 is TGTGCCAGCAGTGAAGAGGGTGGTCAACAGGGGTCCTATCAGCCCCAGCATTTT.

This chain connects TRBV20-1 to TRBJ2-1; 9 bases map to TRBD2. Germline-derived CDR1 and CDR2 are DFQATT and SNEGSKA (reference sequence). The CDR3 runs 12 residues. The V segment lost 2 bases and the J segment 10 bases; nucleotides outside the gene matches: 3. The CDR3 bases are TGCAGTGCTAGACCTAGCGGGACAGAGCAGTTCTTC. This codes for CSARPSGTEQFF.

Many counts were recorded for this clonotype. This chain uses TRBV7-9 with TRBJ2-1; possible D gene TRBD2, 5 bases. Germline V gene data show CDR1 as SEHNR and CDR2 as FQNEAQ (reference sequence). CDR3 length: 15 residues. Trimming pared 1 base from V and 2 bases from J, leaving 9 bases between. CDR3: CASSLEYGAYNEQFF. The CDR3 region has the DNA TGTGCCAGCAGCTTAGAGTACGGGGCCTACAATGAGCAGTTCTTC.

V usage is TRBV9 and J usage is TRBJ2-3, with unresolved D. Germline CDR1 and CDR2: SGDLS and YYNGEE. With 1 base removed from V and 0 bases from J, the gap between germline ends came to 6 bases. The CDR3 length is 14 residues. The CDR3 spells CASSVRASTDTQYF. The CDR3 DNA reads as TGTGCCAGCAGCGTACGGGCTAGCACAGATACGCAGTATTTT.

The chain couples TRBV5-5 to TRBJ2-3; D is ambiguous. The germline CDR1 and CDR2 sequences are SGHKS and YYEKEE (reference sequence). V dropped 1 base and J dropped 1 base, with 13 bases sitting between them. The CDR3 totals 16 residues. The CDR3 sequence: CASSLFLGTRTDTQYF. Written as DNA, the CDR3 is TGTGCCAGCAGCTTGTTTTTGGGTACCCGCACAGATACGCAGTATTTT.

The chain recombines TRBV5-1 with TRBJ1-1; no definite D call. Germline V lookup: CDR1 SGHRS, CDR2 YFSETQ. The CDR3 loop spans 15 amino acids. Between the trimmed V and J ends, which lost 0 bases and 1 base, there was a span of 10 bases. CDR3 residues: CASSLAGSGNTEAFF. CDR3 nucleotides: TGCGCCAGCAGCTTGGCGGGCAGTGGGAACACTGAAGCTTTCTTT.

The chain carries TRBV24-1 and TRBJ2-2, with D unresolved. The CDR3 consists of 14 residues. Per germline, CDR1 KGHDR and CDR2 SFDVKD. V lost 4 bases, J lost 4 bases, and 9 bases lay in between. CDR3 sequence: CATSELLGTGELFF. CDR3 nucleotides: TGTGCCACCAGTGAGCTACTGGGCACCGGGGAGCTGTTTTTT.

This clonotype was picked up one time. CDR3 in amino acids: CSARGGTSHEQYF. The DNA for the CDR3 is TGCAGTGCTAGGGGGGGCACAAGCCACGAGCAGTACTTC. The genes are TRBV20-1 and TRBJ2-7; D tentatively fits TRBD1 or TRBD2 (6 bases each). Germline CDR1 is DFQATT and CDR2 is SNEGSKA (reference sequence). CDR3 length: 13 residues. Trimming cost V 3 bases and J 5 bases, with 14 bases left between them.

The gene calls are TRBV20-1 and TRBJ1-3; possibly TRBD1 for D (6 bases). V was clipped by 3 bases and J by 0 bases, with 15 bases between them. The CDR3 length is 16 residues. Germline CDR1 and CDR2: DFQATT and SNEGSKA (reference sequence). The CDR3 loop reads CSASRDTGYSGNTIYF. The DNA of the CDR3 is TGCAGTGCTAGCCGGGACACCGGATACTCTGGAAACACCATATATTTT.

The V and J genes are TRBV20-1 and TRBJ1-1; D ambiguous. CDR1 and CDR2 (germline): DFQATT, SNEGSKA (reference sequence). V was shortened by 0 bases and J by 3 bases, with 14 bases between the two germline ends. This CDR3 spans 15 amino acids. CDR3 in amino acids: CSARDAHAGDTEAFF. The CDR3 bases are TGCAGTGCTAGAGACGCTCACGCCGGGGACACTGAAGCTTTCTTT.